The source of this T cell receptor (beta chain) is a study of OX40 agonist ivuxolimab in advanced cancers. In the study overall: The dose-escalation cohort had hepatocellular carcinoma, melanoma, renal cell or head and neck cancer. Cohort: approximately 79% men, mean age roughly 60, aged about 20 to 85. The eligibility criteria allowed prior anti-PD-1, anti-PD-L1 or anti-CTLA-4 therapy, and 40% had some. Partial responses were achieved by three patients: one hepatocellular carcinoma, two cutaneous melanoma.

The protocol was immunoSEQ multiplex PCR, while the TCRdb copy is restricted to in-frame clones and leaves out a portion. Among some 67,000 clones listed, approximately 91% were seen once. Germline V gene sequence: CDR1 MGHDK, CDR2 SYGVNS. The CDR3 consists of 15 residues. The J segment lost 10 bases and the V segment lost 5 bases, leaving 13 bases of the junction unmatched. This chain joins TRBV25-1 and TRBJ2-2, with 7 bases lining up with TRBD1. The specimen comprised CD4+ or CD8+ T cells sorted from blood, sampled in a trial of the OX40 agonist ivuxolimab. The receptor was isolated from an adult with an advanced solid tumor such as melanoma, head and neck, liver or kidney cancer. The chain's CDR3 is CASSRDSTWAAELFF. The CDR3, as DNA: TGTGCCAGCAGTCGGGACAGTACATGGGCGGCGGAGCTGTTTTTT. Complete variable domain (other parts from reference TRBV25-1 and TRBJ2-2): EADIYQTPRYLVIGTGKKITLECSQTMGHDKMYWYQQDPGMELHLIHYSYGVNSTEKGDLSSESTVSRIRTEHFPLTLESARPSHTSQYLCASSRDSTWAAELFFGEGSRLTVL.